What follows are 8 T cell receptor beta chains derived from one specimen sequenced in a study of CD8 T cells in ankylosing spondylitis. TCRdb re-called the 5' RACE reads with MiXCR, one entry per CDR3 protein. Of some 95,000 distinct CDR3 sequences in the sample, about 8.1% were seen once. Specimen: blood, either unsorted or a sorted T cell fraction (not recorded which). The receptors derive from a male donor with ankylosing spondylitis or in good health (not recorded which).

The sample holds many counts of this clonotype. This chain's CDR3 is CASSYLASGSSYNEQFF. The CDR3 nucleotides are TGCGCCAGCAGCTACTTAGCTTCGGGGAGCTCCTACAATGAGCAGTTCTTC. The V and J genes are TRBV5-1 and TRBJ2-1; D is perhaps TRBD2 (5 bases). CDR3 length equals 17 residues. Germline V gene sequence: CDR1 SGHRS, CDR2 YFSETQ. Trimming pared 3 bases from V and 0 bases from J, leaving 16 bases between.

Worth noting for this clonotype: Being one base from a much bigger clone, this may be a read error. The V call is TRBV7-2, the J call TRBJ2-3, with a possible D match to TRBD2 (6 bases). The CDR3 contains 17 residues. Germline CDR1 SGHTA, CDR2 FQGNSA. The DNA of the CDR3 is TGTGTCAGCAGCTTAACCGCCTCGGGGAGGACCGTAGATACGCAGTATTTT. It is translated as CVSSLTASGRTVDTQYF.

This clonotype was observed at least ten times. The V gene is TRBV2, the J gene TRBJ2-7; TRBD1 matches at 8 bases. The CDR3 runs 15 residues. Germline trimming cut 2 bases from V and 5 bases from J; bases unmatched to any gene: 8. Per germline, CDR1 SNHLY and CDR2 FYNNEI. The DNA for the CDR3 is TGTGCCAGCAGTGAACAGCGGACAGGGTTTGACGAGCAGTACTTC. The encoded protein is CASSEQRTGFDEQYF.

The genes are TRBV12-3 or TRBV12-4 and TRBJ2-3, with TRBD2 matching over 10 bases. The CDR3 runs to 18 residues. V lost 2 bases to trimming and J lost 2 bases; unmatched junction nucleotides: 10. CDR3 in DNA: TGTGCCAGCAGTTTATTCAGGCTAGCGGGGGAACACACAGATACGCAGTATTTT. It translates to CASSLFRLAGEHTDTQYF.

The chain links TRBV4-2 to TRBJ2-1; possibly TRBD1 for D (6 bases). Trimming left V 0 bases short and J 0 bases short, with 12 bases between. The CDR3 is 17 residues long. In germline, CDR1 is LGHNA, CDR2 YNFKEQ. CDR3 sequence: CASSQDLGAGSYNEQFF. In DNA form, the CDR3 reads TGTGCCAGCAGCCAAGATTTGGGGGCCGGCTCCTACAATGAGCAGTTCTTC.

This clonotype was found many times. The chain recombines TRBV12-3 or TRBV12-4 with TRBJ2-3, with TRBD1 matching 11 bases. This CDR3 is built from 14 residues. Trimming removed 3 bases from V and 5 bases from J; junction bases left unmatched: 1. The CDR3 is CASSLGTGGDTQYF. The CDR3 DNA reads as TGTGCCAGCAGTTTGGGGACAGGGGGAGATACGCAGTATTTT.

There are many counts of this clonotype. This chain connects TRBV21-1 to TRBJ2-7. TRBV21-1 is a pseudogene segment. The CDR3 is made up of 12 amino acids. In DNA form, the CDR3 reads TGTGCCAGCAGCAAAGATATCTACGAGCAGTACTTC. It encodes CASSKDIYEQYF.

This clonotype occurred many times. V is TRBV12-3 or TRBV12-4 and J is TRBJ2-7, with no clear D. Deletions cut 3 bases from V and 6 bases from J, with 9 bases between. The CDR3 spans 12 residues. Here the CDR3 reads CASSFPGREQYF. CDR3 bases: TGTGCCAGCAGTTTCCCCGGCCGCGAGCAGTACTTC.